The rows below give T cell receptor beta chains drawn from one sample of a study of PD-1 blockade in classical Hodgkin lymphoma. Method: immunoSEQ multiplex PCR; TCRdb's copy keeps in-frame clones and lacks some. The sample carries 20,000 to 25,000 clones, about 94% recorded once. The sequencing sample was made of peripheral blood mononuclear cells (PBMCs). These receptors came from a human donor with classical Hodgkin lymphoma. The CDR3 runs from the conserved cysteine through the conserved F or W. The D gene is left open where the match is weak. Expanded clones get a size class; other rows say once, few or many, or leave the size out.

CDR3 DNA: TGTGCCAGCAGCCCATCCGGACGGGGCGATCAGCCCCAGCATTTT; CDR3 protein: CASSPSGRGDQPQHF; J gene: TRBJ1-5; clone size: NA; D gene: NA; V gene: TRBV9
CDR3 DNA: TGTGCCACCAGCCCCCCATCAAGAGCTAGCGGGAAGGCAGATACGCAGTATTTT; CDR3 protein: CATSPPSRASGKADTQYF; J gene: TRBJ2-3; clone size: NA; D gene: TRBD2; V gene: TRBV15
CDR3 DNA: TGTGCCAGCAGCAAAGACGGCAGGGTTGTGGATCCGGCCAAAAACATTCAGTACTTC; CDR3 protein: CASSKDGRVVDPAKNIQYF; J gene: TRBJ2-4; clone size: NA; D gene: NA; V gene: TRBV21-1
CDR3 DNA: TGTGCCTGGAGACAGGATAATTTGGGCTATGGCTACACCTTC; CDR3 protein: CAWRQDNLGYGYTF; J gene: TRBJ1-2; clone size: NA; D gene: NA; V gene: TRBV30
CDR3 DNA: TGCGCCAGCAGTCTGGCGTTGCTAGATCAGCCCCAGCATTTT; CDR3 protein: CASSLALLDQPQHF; J gene: TRBJ1-5; clone size: NA; D gene: NA; V gene: TRBV4-1
CDR3 DNA: TGCGCCAGCAGCCCGGGACTAGCGGCAGATGAGCAGTTCTTC; CDR3 protein: CASSPGLAADEQFF; J gene: TRBJ2-1; clone size: NA; D gene: TRBD2; V gene: TRBV5-1
CDR3 DNA: TGTGCCAGCAGAGGACTAGCGGGAGGAGTCGAGCAGTACTTC; CDR3 protein: CASRGLAGGVEQYF; J gene: TRBJ2-7; clone size: NA; D gene: TRBD2; V gene: TRBV6-5
CDR3 DNA: TGTGCCAGCAGCTTGGACAGGGGTGGTCCCGGGGAGCTGTTTTTT; CDR3 protein: CASSLDRGGPGELFF; J gene: TRBJ2-2; clone size: NA; D gene: TRBD1; V gene: TRBV9
CDR3 DNA: TGTGCCAGCAGCTCTATGGGGGGCACCGGGGAGCTGTTTTTT; CDR3 protein: CASSSMGGTGELFF; J gene: TRBJ2-2; clone size: NA; D gene: NA; V gene: TRBV6-5
CDR3 DNA: TGTGCCTGGAGTGTTTTTGGCCCCGATACGCAGTATTTT; CDR3 protein: CAWSVFGPDTQYF; J gene: TRBJ2-3; clone size: NA; D gene: NA; V gene: TRBV30
CDR3 DNA: TGTGCCAGCTCGCGCGACAGGGTGGATCGGGAGACCCAGTACTTC; CDR3 protein: CASSRDRVDRETQYF; J gene: TRBJ2-5; clone size: NA; D gene: TRBD1; V gene: TRBV18
CDR3 DNA: TGTGCCAGCAGTTCCCCGCGACATCTAAACAATGAGCAGTTCTTC; CDR3 protein: CASSSPRHLNNEQFF; J gene: TRBJ2-1; clone size: NA; D gene: NA; V gene: TRBV6-5
CDR3 DNA: TGTGCCAGCAGCTTACAGGGCGTCTCTGGAAACACCATATATTTT; CDR3 protein: CASSLQGVSGNTIYF; J gene: TRBJ1-3; clone size: NA; D gene: NA; V gene: TRBV5-4
CDR3 DNA: TGTGCCAGCAGCCAAGATGTAGGGACAGGGAAGGATACGCAGTATTTT; CDR3 protein: CASSQDVGTGKDTQYF; J gene: TRBJ2-3; clone size: NA; D gene: TRBD1; V gene: TRBV14
CDR3 DNA: TGTGCCACCAGCAGCGTATCCGGGACAATTGACGAGCAGTACTTC; CDR3 protein: CATSSVSGTIDEQYF; J gene: TRBJ2-7; clone size: once; D gene: NA; V gene: TRBV15
CDR3 DNA: TGTGCCAGCAGTGAAAGATGGGGCTGGACAGACATTTCCTACGAGCAGTACTTC; CDR3 protein: CASSERWGWTDISYEQYF; J gene: TRBJ2-7; clone size: NA; D gene: NA; V gene: TRBV6-1
CDR3 DNA: TGTGCCAGTAGTATAGGACATCAGGGCGTGAACACTGAAGCTTTCTTT; CDR3 protein: CASSIGHQGVNTEAFF; J gene: TRBJ1-1; clone size: NA; D gene: NA; V gene: TRBV19
CDR3 DNA: TGTGCCAGCAGTTCAAAACAGGGGGCGGCGGGAAACACCATATATTTT; CDR3 protein: CASSSKQGAAGNTIYF; J gene: TRBJ1-3; clone size: once; D gene: TRBD1; V gene: TRBV6-5
CDR3 DNA: TGTGCCAGCAGTGACTCCAGGGAAACTCCCTTCCAGTATTTT; CDR3 protein: CASSDSRETPFQYF; J gene: TRBJ2-3; clone size: NA; D gene: NA; V gene: TRBV6-4
CDR3 DNA: TGTGCCAGCAGATCGACAGGGGGAATATCCTACGAGCAGTACTTC; CDR3 protein: CASRSTGGISYEQYF; J gene: TRBJ2-7; clone size: NA; D gene: TRBD1; V gene: TRBV28
CDR3 DNA: TGTGCCAGCAGCCCCGGTCCCAAGGTTTTATCCAACACCATATATTTT; CDR3 protein: CASSPGPKVLSNTIYF; J gene: TRBJ1-3; clone size: large; D gene: NA; V gene: TRBV9
CDR3 DNA: TGTGCCAGCAGTAATCTCCTAGGCTATGAGCAGTTCTTC; CDR3 protein: CASSNLLGYEQFF; J gene: TRBJ2-1; clone size: NA; D gene: NA; V gene: TRBV6-1
CDR3 DNA: TGTGCCAGCAGCTTGGCGGGAGTGGGATACAATGAGCAGTTCTTC; CDR3 protein: CASSLAGVGYNEQFF; J gene: TRBJ2-1; clone size: once; D gene: TRBD2; V gene: TRBV7-8
CDR3 DNA: TGTGCTAGTGCCATAGGGAGTTACACCGGGGAGCTGTTTTTT; CDR3 protein: CASAIGSYTGELFF; J gene: TRBJ2-2; clone size: NA; D gene: NA; V gene: TRBV12-5
CDR3 DNA: TGTGCCAGCAGCCCCCCGGGTTTTGGGGGGGAGCTGTTTTTT; CDR3 protein: CASSPPGFGGELFF; J gene: TRBJ2-2; clone size: NA; D gene: NA; V gene: TRBV7-9
CDR3 DNA: TGTGCCAGCAGCCCCCTTTCTCCGGAGCTGTTTTTT; CDR3 protein: CASSPLSPELFF; J gene: TRBJ2-2; clone size: NA; D gene: NA; V gene: TRBV7-6
CDR3 DNA: TGCGCCAGCAGCCGAGCAGGTGGGACAGGGGGCCGGGAGTCCCAGTACTTC; CDR3 protein: CASSRAGGTGGRESQYF; J gene: TRBJ2-5; clone size: few; D gene: TRBD1; V gene: TRBV5-1
CDR3 DNA: TGTGCCACCAGCAGAGGAGGGGGACATGCGTTCGAGACTGAAGCTTTCTTT; CDR3 protein: CATSRGGGHAFETEAFF; J gene: TRBJ1-1; clone size: NA; D gene: NA; V gene: TRBV15
CDR3 DNA: TGTGCCAGCAGCCAGGGTGGGACCCAGTACTTC; CDR3 protein: CASSQGGTQYF; J gene: TRBJ2-5; clone size: NA; D gene: NA; V gene: TRBV7-2
CDR3 DNA: TGTGCCTGGAGCGGATACTCGAACACCGGGGAGCTGTTTTTT; CDR3 protein: CAWSGYSNTGELFF; J gene: TRBJ2-2; clone size: NA; D gene: NA; V gene: TRBV30
CDR3 DNA: TGTGCCAGCAGTCTAGGGACAGGGGTCGTATACGAGCAGTACTTC; CDR3 protein: CASSLGTGVVYEQYF; J gene: TRBJ2-7; clone size: NA; D gene: TRBD1; V gene: TRBV28
CDR3 DNA: TGTGCCTGGAGTGTAAAGGGAATGGGTCCCACCGGGGAGCTGTTTTTT; CDR3 protein: CAWSVKGMGPTGELFF; J gene: TRBJ2-2; clone size: NA; D gene: NA; V gene: TRBV30
CDR3 DNA: TGTGCCAGCAGTCCGAAACTCGGGGGTGGTTACTACGAGCAGTACTTC; CDR3 protein: CASSPKLGGGYYEQYF; J gene: TRBJ2-7; clone size: once; D gene: NA; V gene: TRBV28
CDR3 DNA: TGTGCCAGCAGCTTATACACAGGGGGGAGCTCCTACGAGCAGTACTTC; CDR3 protein: CASSLYTGGSSYEQYF; J gene: TRBJ2-7; clone size: NA; D gene: TRBD1; V gene: TRBV7-2
CDR3 DNA: TGTGCCAGCAGCACGGGACTAGGGGATGAGCAGTTCTTC; CDR3 protein: CASSTGLGDEQFF; J gene: TRBJ2-1; clone size: once; D gene: TRBD2; V gene: TRBV6-5
CDR3 DNA: TGTGCCAGCAGTTTATCGGGATCCAGTAACTATGGCTACACCTTC; CDR3 protein: CASSLSGSSNYGYTF; J gene: TRBJ1-2; clone size: NA; D gene: NA; V gene: TRBV27
CDR3 DNA: TGTGCCAGCAGCTTAGCGCAGTGGGGACTAGCGGGAGAGGTAGCCAAAAACATTCAGTACTTC; CDR3 protein: CASSLAQWGLAGEVAKNIQYF; J gene: TRBJ2-4; clone size: once; D gene: TRBD2; V gene: TRBV7-2
CDR3 DNA: TGTGCCAGCTCACGGCTACAGGGCTCTGGAAACACCATATATTTT; CDR3 protein: CASSRLQGSGNTIYF; J gene: TRBJ1-3; clone size: NA; D gene: NA; V gene: TRBV18
CDR3 DNA: TGTGCCAGCAGTTCCCTGCTCGGGGAGGGCCTCTCCGGGGCCAACGTCCTGACTTTC; CDR3 protein: CASSSLLGEGLSGANVLTF; J gene: TRBJ2-6; clone size: NA; D gene: TRBD2; V gene: TRBV27
CDR3 DNA: TGTGCCAGCAAAGAGGGCCAGTATCAAGAGACCCAGTACTTC; CDR3 protein: CASKEGQYQETQYF; J gene: TRBJ2-5; clone size: NA; D gene: NA; V gene: TRBV13
CDR3 DNA: TGTGCCAGCAGCTTAGGAAATAGCGGGGAGCAGTTCTTC; CDR3 protein: CASSLGNSGEQFF; J gene: TRBJ2-1; clone size: NA; D gene: TRBD2; V gene: TRBV7-9
CDR3 DNA: TGTGCCACCAGCAGAGAGGGACTAGCGGGAGGCTACGAGCAGTACTTC; CDR3 protein: CATSREGLAGGYEQYF; J gene: TRBJ2-7; clone size: NA; D gene: TRBD2; V gene: TRBV15
CDR3 DNA: TGTGCCAGCAGCCGGACAGGATTGCGGGGGTCACCCCTCCACTTT; CDR3 protein: CASSRTGLRGSPLHF; J gene: TRBJ1-6; clone size: NA; D gene: TRBD1; V gene: TRBV11-2
CDR3 DNA: TGTGCCAGCAGCTTAGCTTCAGCTAACGGAGGCTACACCTTC; CDR3 protein: CASSLASANGGYTF; J gene: TRBJ1-2; clone size: NA; D gene: NA; V gene: TRBV7-8
CDR3 DNA: TGTGCCAGCTCACTTTCGACAGGGGCCGACAATGAGCAGTTCTTC; CDR3 protein: CASSLSTGADNEQFF; J gene: TRBJ2-1; clone size: NA; D gene: TRBD1; V gene: TRBV18
CDR3 DNA: TGTGCCAGCAGTGAAAGGCGGGCAGGGAACGAGTATGGCTACACCTTC; CDR3 protein: CASSERRAGNEYGYTF; J gene: TRBJ1-2; clone size: NA; D gene: NA; V gene: TRBV2
CDR3 DNA: TGTGCCTGGAGTCCCCTAGCGGGAGGGCCAGAGGAGCAGTACTTC; CDR3 protein: CAWSPLAGGPEEQYF; J gene: TRBJ2-7; clone size: NA; D gene: TRBD2; V gene: TRBV30
CDR3 DNA: TGCGCCAGCGTGGGCGGGACCGCAGATACGCAGTATTTT; CDR3 protein: CASVGGTADTQYF; J gene: TRBJ2-3; clone size: NA; D gene: NA; V gene: TRBV10-2
CDR3 DNA: TGTGCCAGTAGTGTAGGACAGGGAGTCCACGAGCAGTACTTC; CDR3 protein: CASSVGQGVHEQYF; J gene: TRBJ2-7; clone size: NA; D gene: TRBD1; V gene: TRBV19
CDR3 DNA: TGTGCCAGCAGTTGGACTAGCGGGGACAATGAGCAGTTCTTC; CDR3 protein: CASSWTSGDNEQFF; J gene: TRBJ2-1; clone size: NA; D gene: TRBD2; V gene: TRBV2
CDR3 DNA: TGCAGCGTAGAGCGACAGCTGAACACTGAAGCTTTCTTT; CDR3 protein: CSVERQLNTEAFF; J gene: TRBJ1-1; clone size: NA; D gene: NA; V gene: TRBV29-1
CDR3 DNA: TGTGCCAGCAGCTTAGATCGGTGGACAGGGGGCGAGGAGACCCAGTACTTC; CDR3 protein: CASSLDRWTGGEETQYF; J gene: TRBJ2-5; clone size: NA; D gene: TRBD1; V gene: TRBV11-3
CDR3 DNA: TGTGCCAGCAGACCGGGACAGGGCACAGATACGCAGTATTTT; CDR3 protein: CASRPGQGTDTQYF; J gene: TRBJ2-3; clone size: NA; D gene: TRBD1; V gene: TRBV6-5